This is a list of T cell receptor beta chains from one sample in a study of molecular identifiers for immune sequencing clone quantification. TCRdb passed the PCR reads through MiXCR, listing each CDR3 protein once. Of fewer than 100,000 distinct CDR3 sequences listed, roughly 23% are singletons. Sequencing was performed on naive CD8+ T cells from blood, with Jurkat cell RNA spiked in. Receptors originate from a human donor in good health. Some libraries in this study had Jurkat cell RNA spiked in. The CDR3 runs from the conserved cysteine through the conserved F or W. Fields, in order: D gene, CDR3 length, clone size, J gene, V gene, CDR3 DNA, CDR3 protein. A D gene is named only where the DNA matches it firmly. A row's size may be missing; if present it is once, few, many or a size class.

D: TRBD2
length: 16
size: many
J: TRBJ2-3
V: TRBV6-6
DNA: TGTGCCAGCAGGGGACTAGCGGGAGCTAGCACAGATACGCAGTATTTT
CDR3: CASRGLAGASTDTQYF

D: TRBD1
length: 15
size: NA
J: TRBJ2-7
V: TRBV7-2
DNA: TGTGCCAGCAGCAAAGGACAGGGCATCTCCTACGAGCAGTACTTC
CDR3: CASSKGQGISYEQYF

D: NA
length: 15
size: few
J: TRBJ1-1
V: TRBV5-1
DNA: TGCGCCAGCAGCTTGGGTTCTGGGACACTCATTGAAGCTTTCTTT
CDR3: CASSLGSGTLIEAFF

D: NA
length: 13
size: NA
J: TRBJ2-5
V: TRBV10-1
DNA: TGCGCCAGCAGTGAGGATGGTCGAGAGACCCAGTACTTC
CDR3: CASSEDGRETQYF

D: TRBD2
length: 16
size: few
J: TRBJ2-1
V: TRBV7-7
DNA: TGTGCTAGCAGCCCGGAAGCGGGAGTCACCTACAATGAGCAGTTCTTC
CDR3: CASSPEAGVTYNEQFF

D: TRBD2
length: 16
size: few
J: TRBJ2-1
V: TRBV6-2/TRBV6-3
DNA: TGTGCCAGCAGTTTCCCCGGACTAGCGGGATACAATGAGCAGTTCTTC
CDR3: CASSFPGLAGYNEQFF

D: NA
length: 13
size: many
J: TRBJ2-6
V: TRBV7-6
DNA: TGTGCCAGCAGTAGCTCTGGGGCCAACGTCCTGACTTTC
CDR3: CASSSSGANVLTF

D: TRBD1
length: 17
size: NA
J: TRBJ2-3
V: TRBV19
DNA: TGTGCCAGTACTACAAGGACAGGGGACCCTTTCACAGATACGCGGTATTTT
CDR3: CASTTRTGDPFTDTRYF

D: NA
length: 13
size: many
J: TRBJ2-7
V: TRBV4-3
DNA: TGCGCCAGCAGCCGAAGTACAACCTACGAGCAGTACTTC
CDR3: CASSRSTTYEQYF

D: NA
length: 16
size: many
J: TRBJ1-2
V: TRBV5-4
DNA: TGTGCCAGCAGCAACCCGTATCAGGGACCAGAAAGGCGCTACACCTTC
CDR3: CASSNPYQGPERRYTF

D: NA
length: 16
size: few
J: TRBJ2-5
V: TRBV5-6
DNA: TGTGCCAGCAGCTTGGTACGTTTGGGGTCTCAAGAGACCCAGTACTTC
CDR3: CASSLVRLGSQETQYF

D: TRBD1
length: 13
size: NA
J: TRBJ1-4
V: TRBV4-3
DNA: TGCGCCAGCAGCCAAGTGACAGGGGGAGAACTGTTTTTT
CDR3: CASSQVTGGELFF

D: TRBD2
length: 17
size: many
J: TRBJ2-1
V: TRBV28
DNA: TGTGCCAGCAGTTTTTGGGGGAGCGGGAGAAACTACAATGAGCAGTTCTTC
CDR3: CASSFWGSGRNYNEQFF

D: TRBD1
length: 16
size: many
J: TRBJ1-5
V: TRBV28
DNA: TGTGCCAGCAGTCCCTACGTCGGGCAGGGGGACCAGCCCCAGCATTTT
CDR3: CASSPYVGQGDQPQHF

D: NA
length: 13
size: NA
J: TRBJ1-2
V: TRBV28
DNA: TGTGCCAGCAGTCCAGCGGCCGATAAGGGCTACACCTTC
CDR3: CASSPAADKGYTF

D: NA
length: 15
size: many
J: TRBJ1-1
V: TRBV12-5
DNA: TGTGCTAGTGGTTTTAACTTAAGGGGATGGGTTGAAGCTTTCTTT
CDR3: CASGFNLRGWVEAFF

D: TRBD2
length: 19
size: many
J: TRBJ2-7
V: TRBV7-9
DNA: TGTGCCAGCAGCCCCGAAGGCCTAGCGGGAGGGCTCATGGCCTACGAGCAGTACTTC
CDR3: CASSPEGLAGGLMAYEQYF

D: NA
length: 15
size: NA
J: TRBJ2-1
V: TRBV27
DNA: TGTGCCAGCAGTTTATCGTTGGGGACCGACAATGAGCAGTTCTTC
CDR3: CASSLSLGTDNEQFF

D: TRBD1
length: 16
size: NA
J: TRBJ2-7
V: TRBV5-1
DNA: TGCGCCAGCAGCTTGGATCCGGGACAGGGATCAAATGAGCAGTACTTC
CDR3: CASSLDPGQGSNEQYF

D: TRBD2
length: 13
size: NA
J: TRBJ2-7
V: TRBV27
DNA: TGTGCCAGCAGTTTATCACGGGACTACGGGCAGTACTTC
CDR3: CASSLSRDYGQYF

D: NA
length: 13
size: many
J: TRBJ2-7
V: TRBV27
DNA: TGTGCCAGCAGTCCCGGGACACTGCTCGAGCAGTACTTC
CDR3: CASSPGTLLEQYF

D: TRBD1
length: 18
size: many
J: TRBJ2-3
V: TRBV14
DNA: TGTGCCAGCAGCCAAGATATGACCACAGGGGCTAGCACAGATACGCAGTATTTT
CDR3: CASSQDMTTGASTDTQYF

D: TRBD2
length: 16
size: few
J: TRBJ2-1
V: TRBV27
DNA: TGTGCCAGCAGTTTAACCAGGACTAGTCTCTACAATGAGCAGTTCTTC
CDR3: CASSLTRTSLYNEQFF

D: NA
length: 16
size: few
J: TRBJ2-2
V: TRBV7-6
DNA: TGTGCCAGCAGCTGGATCAGTTCCGGGAGCACCGGGGAGCTGTTTTTT
CDR3: CASSWISSGSTGELFF

D: TRBD1
length: 13
size: many
J: TRBJ2-7
V: TRBV20-1
DNA: TGCAGTGCTAGAGGGACAGGGGGCTACGAGCAGTACTTC
CDR3: CSARGTGGYEQYF

D: NA
length: 12
size: many
J: TRBJ1-1
V: TRBV4-1
DNA: TGCGCCAGCAGCGGGCGTGGGACTGAAGCTTTCTTT
CDR3: CASSGRGTEAFF

D: TRBD2
length: 16
size: many
J: TRBJ2-7
V: TRBV7-9
DNA: TGTGCCAGCAGCCCAGCGCGGGGGGAAGGCTCCTACGAGCAGTACTTC
CDR3: CASSPARGEGSYEQYF

D: NA
length: 13
size: few
J: TRBJ2-2
V: TRBV7-9
DNA: TGTGCCAGCAGCTTCTACTCCACCGGGGAGCTGTTTTTT
CDR3: CASSFYSTGELFF

D: NA
length: 14
size: NA
J: TRBJ1-6
V: TRBV28
DNA: TGTGCCAGCAGCTTTGGCAGCGGTAATTCACCCCTCCACTTT
CDR3: CASSFGSGNSPLHF